This TCR beta chain was found in a study of blood T cell repertoires in COVID-19. Study overall: Some COVID-19 samples were acute and others convalescent; all came from the United States, Italy and Spain. T cells, B-cell-depleted T cells, or PBMCs provided the cDNA or gDNA that served as material.

Method: immunoSEQ multiplex PCR; TCRdb's copy keeps in-frame clones and lacks some. The table includes approximately 300,000 clones, about nine tenths detected once. A single count supports this clone. Sequenced input: peripheral blood. The source of this sequence is a man between 45 and 60 years old with active or convalescent COVID-19.

The CDR3 loop reads CASSLMGGGGQNTEAFF. CDR3 bases: TGTGCCAGCAGTTTAATGGGGGGAGGAGGGCAAAACACTGAAGCTTTCTTT. The chain couples TRBV28 to TRBJ1-1; possible D gene TRBD1, 5 bases. With 2 bases removed from V and 2 bases from J, the gap between germline ends came to 18 bases. The CDR3 covers 17 residues. CDR1 is MDHEN, CDR2 SYDVKM, per germline.